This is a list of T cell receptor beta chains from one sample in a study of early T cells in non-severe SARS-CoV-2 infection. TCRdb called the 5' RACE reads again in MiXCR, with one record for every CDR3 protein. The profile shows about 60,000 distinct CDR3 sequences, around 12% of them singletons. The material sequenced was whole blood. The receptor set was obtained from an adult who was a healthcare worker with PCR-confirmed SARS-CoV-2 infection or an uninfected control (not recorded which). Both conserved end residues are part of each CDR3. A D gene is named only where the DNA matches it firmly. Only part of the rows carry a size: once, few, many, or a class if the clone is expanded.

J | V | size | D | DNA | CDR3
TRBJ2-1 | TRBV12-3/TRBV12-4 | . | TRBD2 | TGTGCCAGCAATTTCCTAGCGGGGGTAGCGAATGAGCAGTTCTTC | CASNFLAGVANEQFF
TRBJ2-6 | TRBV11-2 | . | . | TGTGCCAGCAGCTTAGGGGGGCCTGGGGCCAACGTCCTGACTTTC | CASSLGGPGANVLTF
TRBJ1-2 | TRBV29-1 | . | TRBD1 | TGCAGCGGGAAGACAGGGGCGGATGGCTACACCTTC | CSGKTGADGYTF
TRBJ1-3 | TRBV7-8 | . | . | TGTGCCAGCAGCTCAACTGGAAACACCATATATTTT | CASSSTGNTIYF
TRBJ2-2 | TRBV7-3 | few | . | TGTGCCAGCAGCAATCAGAACACCGGGGAGCTGTTTTTT | CASSNQNTGELFF
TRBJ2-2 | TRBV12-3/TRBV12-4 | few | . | TGTGCCAGCAGTCCTCCCCGCGGGACAGCAACCGGGGAGCTGTTTTTT | CASSPPRGTATGELFF
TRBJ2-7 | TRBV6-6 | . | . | TGTGCCAGCACCGAGGGACTCGAGCAGTACTTC | CASTEGLEQYF
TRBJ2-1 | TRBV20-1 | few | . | TGCAGTGCTGCGTTCAGGGGAGATGAGCAGTTCTTC | CSAAFRGDEQFF
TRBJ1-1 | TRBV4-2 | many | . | TGTGCCAGCAGCGCCCGGACAGTGACGCACACTGAAGCTTTCTTT | CASSARTVTHTEAFF
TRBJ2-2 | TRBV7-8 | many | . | TGTGCCAGCAGCATACGGGGGGCGGCCGGGGAGCTGTTTTTT | CASSIRGAAGELFF
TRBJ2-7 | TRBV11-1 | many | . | TGTGCCAGCAGCTTAGGGGGACGGACCTACGAGCAGTACTTC | CASSLGGRTYEQYF
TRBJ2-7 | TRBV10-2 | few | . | TGCGCCAGCAGTGAAACAGAGTCCTACGAGCAGTACTTC | CASSETESYEQYF
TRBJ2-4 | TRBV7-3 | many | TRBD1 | TGTGCCAGCAGCGAACTGGACAGGGGCATTCAGTACTTC | CASSELDRGIQYF
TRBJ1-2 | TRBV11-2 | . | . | TGTGCCAGCAGCTTAGAAGAAGGCTACACCTTC | CASSLEEGYTF
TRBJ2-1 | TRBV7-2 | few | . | TGTGCCAGCAGCCCCAGGAAGGCAGGGGTAAACAATGAGCAGTTCTTC | CASSPRKAGVNNEQFF
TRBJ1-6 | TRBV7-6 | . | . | TGTGCCAGCAGCCTAGGGGACAACGGAAATTCACCCCTCCATTTT | CASSLGDNGNSPLHF
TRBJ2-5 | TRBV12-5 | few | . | TGTGCTAGTGCCCCCCCGGGGGACCAAGAGACCCAGTACTTC | CASAPPGDQETQYF
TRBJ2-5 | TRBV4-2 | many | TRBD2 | TGTGCCAGCAGCCAAGGGAACCTAGCGGGAACTACCCCAGAGACCCAGTACTTC | CASSQGNLAGTTPETQYF
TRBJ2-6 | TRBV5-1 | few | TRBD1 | TGCGCCAGCAAGGGACAGGGAGGGTCTGGGGCCAACGTCCTGACTTTC | CASKGQGGSGANVLTF
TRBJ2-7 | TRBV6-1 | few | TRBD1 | TGTGCCAGCAGTTGGACAGGACTCACGTCCTACGAGCAGTACTTC | CASSWTGLTSYEQYF
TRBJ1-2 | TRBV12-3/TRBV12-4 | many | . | TGTGCCAGCAGTTTTGGGCAGTTCTATGGCTACACCTTC | CASSFGQFYGYTF
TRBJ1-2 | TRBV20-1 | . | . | TGCAGTGCTGGGGGAGGCGAGTCTAACTATGGCTACACCTTC | CSAGGGESNYGYTF